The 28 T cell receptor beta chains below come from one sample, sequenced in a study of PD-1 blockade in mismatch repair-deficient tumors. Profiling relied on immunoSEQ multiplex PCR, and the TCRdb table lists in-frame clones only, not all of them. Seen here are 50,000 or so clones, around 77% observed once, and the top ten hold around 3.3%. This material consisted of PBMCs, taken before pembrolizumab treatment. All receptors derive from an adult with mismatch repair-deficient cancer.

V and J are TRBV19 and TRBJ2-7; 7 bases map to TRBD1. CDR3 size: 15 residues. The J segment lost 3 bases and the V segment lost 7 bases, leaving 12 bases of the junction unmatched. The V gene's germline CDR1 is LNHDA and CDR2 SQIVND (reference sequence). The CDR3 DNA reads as TGTGCCAGTACCTCGGGACAGTCGGGCGTCTACGAGCAGTACTTC. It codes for CASTSGQSGVYEQYF.

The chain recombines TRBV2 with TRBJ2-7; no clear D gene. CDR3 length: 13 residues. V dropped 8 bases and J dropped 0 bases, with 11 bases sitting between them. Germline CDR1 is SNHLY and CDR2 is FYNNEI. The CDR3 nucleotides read TGTGCCAGCGAAGGCCCCTTCTCCTACGAGCAGTACTTC. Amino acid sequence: CASEGPFSYEQYF.

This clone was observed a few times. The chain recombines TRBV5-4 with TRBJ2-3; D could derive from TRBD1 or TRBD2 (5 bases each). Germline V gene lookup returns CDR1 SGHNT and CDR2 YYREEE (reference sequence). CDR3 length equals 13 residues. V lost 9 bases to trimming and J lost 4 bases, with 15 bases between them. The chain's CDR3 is CATSGSEADTQYF. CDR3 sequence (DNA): TGTGCCACCTCAGGGAGCGAGGCAGATACGCAGTATTTT.

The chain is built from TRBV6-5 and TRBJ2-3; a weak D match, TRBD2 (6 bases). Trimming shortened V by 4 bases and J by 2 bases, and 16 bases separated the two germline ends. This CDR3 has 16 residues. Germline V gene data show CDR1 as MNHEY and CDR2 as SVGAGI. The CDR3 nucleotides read TGTGCCAGCAGTTCCACCGGGACTTCTGACACAGATACGCAGTATTTT. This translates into CASSSTGTSDTDTQYF.

CDR3 nucleotides: TGTGCCAGCTCGAGCAACGGGAGGGAGGAAAACGAGCAGTACTTC. Protein: CASSSNGREENEQYF. The chain carries TRBV18 and TRBJ2-7, with 8 nucleotides matching TRBD2. The CDR3 runs to 15 residues. V dropped 6 bases and J dropped 5; count of bases not matched to a gene: 12. Germline CDR1 is KGHSH and CDR2 is LQKENI.

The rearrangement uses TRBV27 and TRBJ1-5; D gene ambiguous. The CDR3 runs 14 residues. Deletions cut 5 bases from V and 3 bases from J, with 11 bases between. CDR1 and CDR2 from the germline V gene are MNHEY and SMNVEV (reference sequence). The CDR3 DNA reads TGTGCCAGCAGTCCCTCAGGTTTCAATCAGCCCCAGCATTTT. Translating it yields CASSPSGFNQPQHF.

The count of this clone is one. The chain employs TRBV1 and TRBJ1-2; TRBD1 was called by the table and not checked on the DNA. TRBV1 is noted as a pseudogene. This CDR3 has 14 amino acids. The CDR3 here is CTSSQDPGVYGYTF. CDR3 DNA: TGCACCAGCAGCCAAGATCCAGGGGTCTATGGCTACACCTTC.

CDR3 amino acids: CASSPTTGDEKLFF. The CDR3 DNA follows: TGCGCCAGCAGCCCGACAACAGGGGATGAAAAACTGTTTTTT. The chain joins TRBV4-3 to TRBJ1-4, with 7 bases matching TRBD1. The CDR3 spans 14 residues. Germline CDR1 is LGHNA and CDR2 is YSLEER. V lost 4 bases, J lost 6 bases, and 5 bases stayed unmatched.

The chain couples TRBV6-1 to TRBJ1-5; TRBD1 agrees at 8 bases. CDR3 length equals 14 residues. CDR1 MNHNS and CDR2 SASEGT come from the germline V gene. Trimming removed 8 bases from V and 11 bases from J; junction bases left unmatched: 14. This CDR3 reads CASVMTGAQGSQHF. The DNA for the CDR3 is TGTGCCAGCGTAATGACAGGGGCGCAAGGTTCCCAGCATTTT.

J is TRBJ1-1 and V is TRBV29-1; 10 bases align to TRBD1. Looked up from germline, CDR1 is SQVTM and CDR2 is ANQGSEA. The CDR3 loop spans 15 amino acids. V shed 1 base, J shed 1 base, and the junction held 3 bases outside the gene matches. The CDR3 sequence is CSVEGDRGSNTEAFF. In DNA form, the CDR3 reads TGCAGCGTTGAAGGGGACAGGGGATCGAACACTGAAGCTTTCTTT.

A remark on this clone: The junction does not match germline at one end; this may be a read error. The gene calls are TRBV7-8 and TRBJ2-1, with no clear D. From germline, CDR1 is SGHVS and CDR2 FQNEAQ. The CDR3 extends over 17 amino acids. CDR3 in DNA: TGTGCTAGCAGCTTAGTTCAGTATTCGATCATGTCGGATGAGCAGTTCTTC. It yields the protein CASSLVQYSIMSDEQFF.

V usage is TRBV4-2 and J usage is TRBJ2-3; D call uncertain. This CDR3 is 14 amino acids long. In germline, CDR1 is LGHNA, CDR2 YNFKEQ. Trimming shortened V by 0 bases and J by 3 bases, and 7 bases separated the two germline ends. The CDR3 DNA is TGTGCCAGCAGCCAAGATGACGGGACAGATACGCAGTATTTT. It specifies CASSQDDGTDTQYF.

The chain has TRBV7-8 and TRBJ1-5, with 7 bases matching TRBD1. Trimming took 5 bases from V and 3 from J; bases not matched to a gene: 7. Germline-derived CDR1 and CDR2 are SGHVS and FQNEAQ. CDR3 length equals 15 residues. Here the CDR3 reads CASSARQGFNQPQHF. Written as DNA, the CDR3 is TGTGCCAGCAGCGCTCGACAGGGTTTCAATCAGCCCCAGCATTTT.

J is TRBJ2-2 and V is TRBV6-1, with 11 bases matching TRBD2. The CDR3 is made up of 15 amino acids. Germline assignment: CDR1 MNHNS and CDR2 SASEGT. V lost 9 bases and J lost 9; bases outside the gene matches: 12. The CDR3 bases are TGTGCCAGTTTCGGTGGGACTAGCGGTATCTGGGAGCTGTTTTTT. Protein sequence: CASFGGTSGIWELFF.

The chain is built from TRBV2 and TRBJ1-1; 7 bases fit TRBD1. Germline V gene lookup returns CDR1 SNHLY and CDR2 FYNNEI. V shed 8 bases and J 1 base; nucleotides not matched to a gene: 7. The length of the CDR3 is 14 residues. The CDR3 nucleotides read TGTGCCAGCCGAGAGGGACAGACGAACACTGAAGCTTTCTTT. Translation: CASREGQTNTEAFF.

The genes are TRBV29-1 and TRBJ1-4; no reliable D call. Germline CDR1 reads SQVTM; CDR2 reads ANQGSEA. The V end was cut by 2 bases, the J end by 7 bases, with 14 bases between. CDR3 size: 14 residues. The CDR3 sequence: CSVEHRPSGEKLFF. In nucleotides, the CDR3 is TGCAGCGTTGAACACCGACCCTCGGGTGAAAAACTGTTTTTT. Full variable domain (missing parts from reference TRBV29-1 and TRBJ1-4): SAVISQKPSRDICQRGTSLTIQCQVDSQVTMMFWYRQQPGQSLTLIATANQGSEATYESGFVIDKFPISRPNLTFSTLTVSNMSPEDSSIYLCSVEHRPSGEKLFFGSGTQLSVL.

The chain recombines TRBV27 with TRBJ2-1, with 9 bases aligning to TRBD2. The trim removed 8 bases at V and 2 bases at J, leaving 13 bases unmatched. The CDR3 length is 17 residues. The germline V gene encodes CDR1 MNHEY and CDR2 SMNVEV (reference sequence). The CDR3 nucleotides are TGTGCCAGCTCCCAACCCCCGCGGGAGGGCCCCTACAATGAGCAGTTCTTC. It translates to CASSQPPREGPYNEQFF.

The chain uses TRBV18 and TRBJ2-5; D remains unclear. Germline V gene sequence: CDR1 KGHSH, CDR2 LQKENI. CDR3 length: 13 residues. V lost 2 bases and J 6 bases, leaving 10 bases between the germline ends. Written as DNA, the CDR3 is TGTGCCAGCTCACCAGAAGTGGTACAGACCCAGTACTTC. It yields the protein CASSPEVVQTQYF.

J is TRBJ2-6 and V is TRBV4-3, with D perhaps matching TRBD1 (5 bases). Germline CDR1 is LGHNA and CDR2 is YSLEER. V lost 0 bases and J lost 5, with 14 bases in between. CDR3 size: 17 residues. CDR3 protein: CASSQDRPTARANVLTF. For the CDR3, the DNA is TGCGCCAGCAGCCAAGATCGGCCGACAGCCAGGGCCAACGTCCTGACTTTC.

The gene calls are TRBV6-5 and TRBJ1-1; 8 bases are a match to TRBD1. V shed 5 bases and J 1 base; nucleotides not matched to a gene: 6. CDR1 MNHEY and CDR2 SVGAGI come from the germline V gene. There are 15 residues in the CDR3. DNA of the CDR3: TGTGCCAGCAGTCCACAGGGGGAGGGGAACACTGAAGCTTTCTTT. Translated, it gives CASSPQGEGNTEAFF.

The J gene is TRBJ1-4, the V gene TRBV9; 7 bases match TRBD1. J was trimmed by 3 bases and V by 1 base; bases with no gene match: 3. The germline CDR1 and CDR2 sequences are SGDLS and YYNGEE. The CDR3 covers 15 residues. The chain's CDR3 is CASSVTGESNEKLFF. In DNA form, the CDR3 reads TGTGCCAGCAGCGTAACAGGGGAATCTAATGAAAAACTGTTTTTT.

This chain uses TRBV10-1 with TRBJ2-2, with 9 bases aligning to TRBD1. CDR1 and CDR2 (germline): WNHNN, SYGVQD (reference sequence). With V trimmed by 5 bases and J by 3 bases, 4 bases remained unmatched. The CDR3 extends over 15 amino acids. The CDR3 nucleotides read TGCGCCAGCAGTTTGGACAGGGGTGACACCGGGGAGCTGTTTTTT. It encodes CASSLDRGDTGELFF.

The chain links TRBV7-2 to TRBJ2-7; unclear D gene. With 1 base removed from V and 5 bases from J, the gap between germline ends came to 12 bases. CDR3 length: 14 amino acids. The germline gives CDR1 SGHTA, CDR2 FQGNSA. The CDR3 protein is CASSLVFPVDEQYF. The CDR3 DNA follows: TGTGCCAGCAGCTTAGTTTTTCCCGTTGACGAGCAGTACTTC.

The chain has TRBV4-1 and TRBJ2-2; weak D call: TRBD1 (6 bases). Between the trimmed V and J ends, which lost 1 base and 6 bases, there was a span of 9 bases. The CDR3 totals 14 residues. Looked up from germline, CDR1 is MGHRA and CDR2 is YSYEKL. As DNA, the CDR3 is TGCGCCAGCAGCCAAGTGGGGGCCTCCGGGGAGCTGTTTTTT. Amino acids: CASSQVGASGELFF.

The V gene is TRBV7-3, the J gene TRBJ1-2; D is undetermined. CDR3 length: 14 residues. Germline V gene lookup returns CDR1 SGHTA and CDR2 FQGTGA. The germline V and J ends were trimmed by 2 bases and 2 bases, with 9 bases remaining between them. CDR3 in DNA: TGTGCCAGCAGCTTAGACCCGACGAACTATGGCTACACCTTC. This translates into CASSLDPTNYGYTF.

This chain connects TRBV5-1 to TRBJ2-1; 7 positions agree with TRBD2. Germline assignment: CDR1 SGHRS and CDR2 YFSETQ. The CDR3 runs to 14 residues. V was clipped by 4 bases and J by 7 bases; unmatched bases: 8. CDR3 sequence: CASSAGLNINEQFF. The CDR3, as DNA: TGCGCCAGCAGCGCGGGACTAAATATAAATGAGCAGTTCTTC.

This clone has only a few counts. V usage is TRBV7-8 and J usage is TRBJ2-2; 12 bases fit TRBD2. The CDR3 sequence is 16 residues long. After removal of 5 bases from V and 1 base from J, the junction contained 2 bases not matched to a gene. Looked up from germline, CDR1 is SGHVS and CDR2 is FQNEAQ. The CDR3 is CASSPGLAGNTGELFF. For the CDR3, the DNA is TGTGCCAGCAGCCCGGGACTAGCGGGGAACACCGGGGAGCTGTTTTTT.

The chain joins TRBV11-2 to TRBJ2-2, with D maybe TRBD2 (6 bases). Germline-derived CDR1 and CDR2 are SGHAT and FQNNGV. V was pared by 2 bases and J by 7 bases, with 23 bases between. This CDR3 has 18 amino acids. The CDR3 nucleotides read TGTGCCAGCAGCTTACCCTCCAGAGCGGGCATGATCCACGGGGAGCTGTTTTTT. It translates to CASSLPSRAGMIHGELFF.